The 30 T cell receptor beta chains listed next were all sequenced from one sample in a study of monozygotic twins with cystic fibrosis. Assay used: immunoSEQ multiplex PCR; TCRdb lists only in-frame clones, some missing. Seen here are roughly 20,000 clones, around 97% observed once, and the top ten hold about 2%. Sequencing used blood. These receptors came from a woman aged 25 to 39 with cystic fibrosis.

This rearrangement joins TRBV9 to TRBJ2-3; 12 nucleotides agree with TRBD2. V lost 0 bases and J lost 2; bases outside the gene matches: 1. The CDR3 is made up of 16 amino acids. Germline V gene sequence: CDR1 SGDLS, CDR2 YYNGEE. Here the CDR3 DNA reads TGTGCCAGCAGCGTAGGGACTAGCGGGACCACAGATACGCAGTATTTT. Amino acid sequence: CASSVGTSGTTDTQYF. The entire variable domain, with the rest obtained from reference TRBV9 and TRBJ2-3, is as follows: DSGVTQTPKHLITATGQRVTLRCSPRSGDLSVYWYQQSLDQGLQFLIQYYNGEERAKGNILERFSAQQFPDLHSELNLSSLELGDSALYFCASSVGTSGTTDTQYFGPGTRLTVL.

J is TRBJ1-3 and V is TRBV18; D gene ambiguous. The CDR3 totals 16 residues. The germline CDR1 and CDR2 sequences are KGHSH and LQKENI. V lost 2 bases and J 1 base, leaving 12 bases between the germline ends. This CDR3 is CASSPMAARSGNTIYF. CDR3 sequence (DNA): TGTGCCAGCTCACCAATGGCTGCTCGATCTGGAAACACCATATATTTT.

The chain carries TRBV20-1 and TRBJ1-2; no clear D gene. V lost 2 bases and J 8 bases, leaving 9 bases between the germline ends. CDR3 size: 11 residues. CDR1 and CDR2 (germline): DFQATT, SNEGSKA (reference sequence). CDR3 DNA sequence: TGCAGTGCTAGACAGGCCGGGGGCTACACCTTC. Amino acid sequence: CSARQAGGYTF.

The V and J genes are TRBV5-4 and TRBJ1-1; 7 bases are a match to TRBD1. V dropped 6 bases and J dropped 3; count of bases not matched to a gene: 5. The CDR3 runs to 13 residues. Germline V CDR1 and CDR2: SGHNT, YYREEE (reference sequence). CDR3 amino acids: CASKGGMDTEAFF. The CDR3 DNA follows: TGTGCCAGCAAAGGGGGCATGGACACTGAAGCTTTCTTT.

A single count supports this clone. V usage is TRBV7-2 and J usage is TRBJ1-3; 8 bases align to TRBD1. Germline trimming cut 5 bases from V and 0 bases from J; bases unmatched to any gene: 9. Germline CDR1 is SGHTA and CDR2 is FQGNSA. The CDR3 covers 17 residues. The CDR3 is CASSLGPGGASGNTIYF. DNA for the CDR3: TGTGCCAGCAGCCTCGGGCCAGGGGGCGCCTCTGGAAACACCATATATTTT.

This rearrangement joins TRBV11-2 to TRBJ1-1; D is unresolved. The germline V gene encodes CDR1 SGHAT and CDR2 FQNNGV. The V gene lost 1 base and the J gene lost 4 bases, with 10 bases spanning the gap. The CDR3 contains 14 residues. CDR3: CASSLGAPSTEAFF. The CDR3 DNA is TGTGCCAGCAGCTTAGGAGCGCCTTCCACTGAAGCTTTCTTT.

The chain carries TRBV5-1 and TRBJ1-1; possible D gene TRBD1, 5 bases. Looked up from germline, CDR1 is SGHRS and CDR2 is YFSETQ. The CDR3 is 15 residues long. CDR3 in DNA: TGCCCCAACGACAGCTATCGGCCCATGAACACTGAAGCTTTCTTT. Translation gives CPNDSYRPMNTEAFF.

The genes are TRBV5-5 and TRBJ1-5; 7 bases agree with TRBD1. CDR3 length equals 14 residues. The germline V gene encodes CDR1 SGHKS and CDR2 YYEKEE (reference sequence). After removal of 2 bases from V and 4 bases from J, the junction contained 3 bases not matched to a gene. The CDR3 coding sequence is TGTGCCAGCAGCTTCCAGGGACAGAATCAGCCCCAGCATTTT. Translating gives CASSFQGQNQPQHF.

The chain combines TRBV27 with TRBJ2-3; D is unclear. This CDR3 contains 15 residues. Deletions cut 3 bases from V and 6 bases from J, with 16 bases between. Germline loops: CDR1 MNHEY, CDR2 SMNVEV (reference sequence). The CDR3 loop is CASSLHSILWDTQYF. The CDR3 DNA reads as TGTGCCAGCAGTTTGCACAGTATCTTATGGGATACGCAGTATTTT.

The chain couples TRBV9 to TRBJ2-3, with D unclear. There are 13 residues in the CDR3. V was pared by 0 bases and J by 7 bases, with 9 bases between. In germline, CDR1 is SGDLS, CDR2 YYNGEE. CDR3 region: CASSVARANTQYF. CDR3 bases: TGTGCCAGCAGCGTAGCTCGGGCGAATACGCAGTATTTT.

This clone was seen more than once but under ten times. The chain carries TRBV6-4 and TRBJ2-1; no firm D call. The V gene's germline CDR1 is MRHNA and CDR2 SNTAGT. The CDR3 is made up of 14 amino acids. Trimming shortened V by 2 bases and J by 0 bases, and 5 bases separated the two germline ends. CDR3 protein: CASSDGDSYNEQFF. CDR3 in DNA: TGTGCCAGCAGTGACGGGGACTCCTACAATGAGCAGTTCTTC.

V usage is TRBV29-1 and J usage is TRBJ1-5; D unclear. This CDR3 comprises 10 residues. Trimming took off 7 bases at V and 9 bases at J, with 10 bases between the two ends. Germline V CDR1 and CDR2: SQVTM, ANQGSEA. The CDR3 is CSGDIPPQHF. The CDR3 DNA sequence: TGCAGCGGTGACATCCCGCCCCAGCATTTT.

This chain uses TRBV20-1 with TRBJ2-5; D might be TRBD1 or TRBD2, each matching 5 bases. This CDR3 contains 11 residues. Germline CDR1 reads DFQATT; CDR2 reads SNEGSKA (reference sequence). The chain's CDR3 is CSPRGAETQYF. The CDR3 DNA sequence: TGCAGCCCCCGAGGGGCCGAGACCCAGTACTTC.

With respect to this clone: Germline and junction disagree at one end, which may indicate a read error. The chain joins TRBV10-3 to TRBJ2-7, with 12 positions matching TRBD1. CDR3 size: 16 residues. Germline V lookup: CDR1 ENHRY, CDR2 SYGVKD. The CDR3: CAISDPGTGGSHEQYF. CDR3 nucleotide sequence: TGTGCCATCAGTGACCCAGGGACAGGGGGCTCCCACGAGCAGTACTTC.

This clone was observed a single time. Here the CDR3 reads CASSLGRLAKNIQYF. CDR3 nucleotide sequence: TGTGCCAGCAGCTTAGGACGGCTAGCCAAAAACATTCAGTACTTC. The V and J genes are TRBV7-8 and TRBJ2-4; D is uncertain. CDR1 and CDR2 (germline): SGHVS, FQNEAQ. The CDR3 covers 15 residues. Trimming took off 1 base at V and 0 bases at J, with 7 bases between the two ends.

The rearrangement joins TRBV18 to TRBJ2-7; 7 nucleotides line up with TRBD1. There are 16 residues in the CDR3. Germline CDR1 and CDR2: KGHSH and LQKENI. J gave up 0 bases and V 3 bases, and 8 bases lay outside the gene matches. CDR3 in amino acids: CASSPGTASSSYEQYF. The CDR3, as DNA: TGTGCCAGCTCACCCGGGACAGCCTCAAGCTCCTACGAGCAGTACTTC.

The rearrangement links TRBV7-2 to TRBJ1-2, with 10 bases matching TRBD1. V trimming: 2 bases; J trimming: 5 bases; junction bases outside the gene matches: 5. CDR1 SGHTA and CDR2 FQGNSA come from the germline V gene. This CDR3 contains 15 residues. The CDR3 region is CASSLQSGQGYGYTF. In DNA, the CDR3 is TGTGCCAGCAGCTTACAGTCGGGACAGGGGTATGGCTACACCTTC.

The V gene is TRBV19, the J gene TRBJ1-2, with TRBD1 matching over 7 bases. Trimming cost V 4 bases and J 5 bases; bases outside gene matches: 10. The CDR3 consists of 15 residues. Looked up from germline, CDR1 is LNHDA and CDR2 is SQIVND (reference sequence). The CDR3 DNA sequence: TGTGCCAGTAGTACCCCGGGACAGAAATCGTATGGCTACACCTTC. Encoded protein: CASSTPGQKSYGYTF.

This chain joins TRBV5-6 and TRBJ2-2; no firm D call. There are 15 residues in the CDR3. The V and J ends lost 2 bases and 5 bases respectively, with 13 bases between them. Germline V gene sequence: CDR1 SGHDT, CDR2 YYEEEE. CDR3 in DNA: TGTGCCAGCAGCTTCGTAACACCAGGTACCGGGGAGCTGTTTTTT. It yields the protein CASSFVTPGTGELFF.

V is TRBV15 and J is TRBJ2-2; 7 positions match TRBD1. V lost 0 bases to trimming and J lost 6 bases; unmatched junction nucleotides: 13. This CDR3 spans 18 amino acids. Germline CDR1 LNHNV, CDR2 YYDKDF (reference sequence). The CDR3 region is CATSRDWARQGPAGELFF. DNA for the CDR3: TGTGCCACCAGCAGAGATTGGGCGAGACAGGGACCCGCCGGGGAGCTGTTTTTT.

The chain joins TRBV4-1 to TRBJ1-1; possible D gene TRBD1, 6 bases. CDR3 length: 16 residues. Trimming removed 8 bases at V and 10 bases at J, with 29 bases between. Germline V gene data show CDR1 as MGHRA and CDR2 as YSYEKL. The CDR3: CASSMGGVRALGGAFF. As DNA, the CDR3 is TGCGCCAGCTCAATGGGAGGGGTCAGAGCCTTAGGGGGAGCTTTCTTT.

The chain recombines TRBV29-1 with TRBJ2-1, with D perhaps matching TRBD1 (6 bases). V lost 7 bases, J lost 4 bases, and 17 bases lay in between. CDR1 and CDR2 (germline): SQVTM, ANQGSEA. This CDR3 has 14 amino acids. The CDR3 loop is CSGTAMAGYNEQFF. The CDR3 region has the DNA TGCAGCGGGACAGCCATGGCAGGGTACAATGAGCAGTTCTTC.

The chain links TRBV28 to TRBJ1-4, with D tentatively TRBD1 (5 bases). CDR1 is MDHEN and CDR2 is SYDVKM in the germline V gene. Trimming cost V 3 bases and J 3 bases, with 11 bases left between them. The CDR3 is 15 residues long. CDR3 residues: CASSLWQGANEKLFF. CDR3 in DNA: TGTGCCAGCAGTTTGTGGCAGGGTGCTAATGAAAAACTGTTTTTT.

The gene calls are TRBV5-1 and TRBJ2-7; no definite D call. The CDR3 is 13 amino acids. Germline V gene sequence: CDR1 SGHRS, CDR2 YFSETQ. V dropped 2 bases and J dropped 5 bases, with 11 bases sitting between them. This chain's CDR3 is CASSFGPTDEQYF. The DNA of the CDR3 is TGCGCCAGCAGCTTTGGACCGACCGACGAGCAGTACTTC.

Comment on this clone: At one end, the junction sequence differs from germline, possibly due to a read error. The V gene is TRBV18, the J gene TRBJ1-4, with D unclear. CDR1 is KGHSH, CDR2 LQKENI, per germline. The CDR3 has 14 residues. The chain's CDR3 is CASSPLSTNEKLFF. In DNA, the CDR3 is TGTGCCAGCTCTCCACTCTCAACTAATGAAAAACTGTTTTTT.

The J gene is TRBJ2-1, the V gene TRBV7-2; D is undetermined. V lost 5 bases to trimming and J lost 0 bases, with 8 bases between them. The CDR3 covers 14 residues. CDR1 is SGHTA and CDR2 is FQGNSA in the germline V gene. The DNA of the CDR3 is TGTGCCAGCAGCGAAAGGGACTCCTACAATGAGCAGTTCTTC. Protein: CASSERDSYNEQFF.

The rearrangement links TRBV7-2 to TRBJ2-6; possibly TRBD1 or TRBD2 for D (7 bases each). Trimming shortened V by 4 bases and J by 1 base, and 17 bases separated the two germline ends. Germline V lookup: CDR1 SGHTA, CDR2 FQGNSA. This CDR3 spans 18 amino acids. CDR3 bases: TGTGCCAGCAGCTCATCCAGGGGGGGGCCGTCTGGGGCCAACGTCCTGACTTTC. This sequence encodes CASSSSRGGPSGANVLTF.

This chain uses TRBV4-2 with TRBJ2-5, with D hard to call. The CDR3 has 13 amino acids. V lost 0 bases and J 4 bases, leaving 6 bases between the germline ends. Germline CDR1 is LGHNA and CDR2 is YNFKEQ. The CDR3 nucleotides are TGTGCCAGCAGCCAAGATAGCAGAGAGACCCAGTACTTC. Protein sequence: CASSQDSRETQYF.

This chain uses TRBV4-3 with TRBJ1-1; 12 bases align to TRBD1. V was pared by 3 bases and J by 3 bases, with 5 bases of the junction left unmatched. The CDR3 spans 16 residues. In germline, CDR1 is LGHNA, CDR2 YSLEER. CDR3 nucleotide sequence: TGCGCCAGCAGCCACACGGGACAGGGGGCATACACTGAAGCTTTCTTT. This encodes CASSHTGQGAYTEAFF.

This rearrangement joins TRBV2 to TRBJ1-5; weak D call: TRBD1 (5 bases). This CDR3 has 15 amino acids. Germline loops: CDR1 SNHLY, CDR2 FYNNEI. The V end lost 4 bases, the J end lost 5 bases, and 15 bases lay between the germline ends. CDR3 in DNA: TGTGCCAGCAGTGGAGGCATCGGAGGGGATCAGCCCCAGCATTTT. Its translation: CASSGGIGGDQPQHF.